The sequence of this T cell receptor (beta chain) was determined in a study of T cell responses to AZD1222 COVID-19 vaccine. Overall study results and limits: Targets within unmutated variant regions were reportedly found for nearly half of spike-specific TCRs. Only six or seven AZD1222 recipients were seropositive at baseline. Two AZD1222 administrations were followed by greater Spike-specific TCR breadth and depth. Mostly white British, mostly female donors; authors suggested clonal diversity may be underestimated.

Generated by immunoSEQ multiplex PCR, the TCRdb table keeps only in-frame clones and is missing some. The sample holds about 160,000 clones, 92% seen once. The CDR3 sequence is 12 residues long. Germline CDR1 and CDR2: SGHRS and YFSETQ. Trimming cost V 4 bases and J 2 bases, with 7 bases left between them. A remark on this clone: What it binds is unknown.

The V gene is TRBV5-1, the J gene TRBJ2-7, with D maybe TRBD2 (5 bases). The sample here was peripheral blood, taken on day 0 of MenACWY control vaccination. The sequence was collected from an adult in good health. The DNA of the CDR3 is TGCGCCAGCAGCGAGGGAGCCTACGAGCAGTACTTC. Translation: CASSEGAYEQYF.